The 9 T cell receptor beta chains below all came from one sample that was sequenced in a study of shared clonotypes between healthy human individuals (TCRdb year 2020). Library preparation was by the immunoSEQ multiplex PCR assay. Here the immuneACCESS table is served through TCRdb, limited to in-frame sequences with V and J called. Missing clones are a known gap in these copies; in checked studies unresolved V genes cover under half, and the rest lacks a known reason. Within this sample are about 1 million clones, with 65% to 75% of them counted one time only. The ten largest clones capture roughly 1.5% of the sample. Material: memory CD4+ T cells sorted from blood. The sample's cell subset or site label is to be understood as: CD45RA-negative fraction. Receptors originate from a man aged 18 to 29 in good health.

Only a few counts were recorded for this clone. DNA for the CDR3: TGTGCCAGCAGCGTACCCTCCGGACGCATTAATTCACCCCTCCACTTT. Translated, it gives CASSVPSGRINSPLHF. The chain couples TRBV27 to TRBJ1-6; D remains unclear. Germline loops: CDR1 MNHEY, CDR2 SMNVEV (reference sequence). Trimming cost V 6 bases and J 6 bases, with 18 bases left between them. The CDR3 runs 16 residues.

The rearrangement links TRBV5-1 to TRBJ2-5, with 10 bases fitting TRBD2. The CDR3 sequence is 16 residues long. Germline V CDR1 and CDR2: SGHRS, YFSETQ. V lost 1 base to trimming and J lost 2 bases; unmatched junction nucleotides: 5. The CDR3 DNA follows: TGCGCCAGCAGCTTGTCGGCAGCGGGGGGGCAAGAGACCCAGTACTTC. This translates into CASSLSAAGGQETQYF. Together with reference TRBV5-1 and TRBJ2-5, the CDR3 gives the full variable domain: KAGVTQTPRYLIKTRGQQVTLSCSPISGHRSVSWYQQTPGQGLQFLFEYFSETQRNKGNFPGRFSGRQFSNSRSEMNVSTLELGDSALYLCASSLSAAGGQETQYFGPGTRLLVL.

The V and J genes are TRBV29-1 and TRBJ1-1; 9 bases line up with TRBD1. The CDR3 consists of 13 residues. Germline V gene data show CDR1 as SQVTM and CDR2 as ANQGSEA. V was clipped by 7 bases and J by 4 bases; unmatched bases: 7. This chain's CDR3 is CSAWTGEFTEAFF. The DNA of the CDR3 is TGCAGCGCATGGACAGGGGAGTTCACTGAAGCTTTCTTT. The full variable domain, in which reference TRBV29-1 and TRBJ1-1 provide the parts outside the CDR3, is SAVISQKPSRDICQRGTSLTIQCQVDSQVTMMFWYRQQPGQSLTLIATANQGSEATYESGFVIDKFPISRPNLTFSTLTVSNMSPEDSSIYLCSAWTGEFTEAFFGQGTRLTVV.

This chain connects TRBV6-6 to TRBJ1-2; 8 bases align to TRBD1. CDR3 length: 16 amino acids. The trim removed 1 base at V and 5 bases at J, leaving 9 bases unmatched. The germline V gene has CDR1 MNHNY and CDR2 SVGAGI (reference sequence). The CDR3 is CASSYFPQGGIYGYTF. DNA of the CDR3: TGTGCCAGCAGTTACTTTCCACAGGGGGGGATATATGGCTACACCTTC.

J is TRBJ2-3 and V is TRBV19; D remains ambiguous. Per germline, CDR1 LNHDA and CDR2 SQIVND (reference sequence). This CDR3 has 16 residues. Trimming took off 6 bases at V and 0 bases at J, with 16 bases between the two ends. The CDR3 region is CASSRLLGSSTDTQYF. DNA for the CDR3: TGTGCCAGTAGCCGTCTGTTGGGTTCTAGCACAGATACGCAGTATTTT.

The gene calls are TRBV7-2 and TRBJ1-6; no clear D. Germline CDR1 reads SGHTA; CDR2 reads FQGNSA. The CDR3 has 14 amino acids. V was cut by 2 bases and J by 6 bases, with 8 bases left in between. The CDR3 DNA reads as TGTGCCAGCAGCTTACGCACTCCTAATTCACCCCTCCACTTT. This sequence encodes CASSLRTPNSPLHF.

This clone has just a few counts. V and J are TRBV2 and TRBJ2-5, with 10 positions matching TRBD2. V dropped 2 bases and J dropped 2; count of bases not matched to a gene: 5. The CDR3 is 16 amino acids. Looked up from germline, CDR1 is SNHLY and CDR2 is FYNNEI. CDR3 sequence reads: CASSELGAGGQETQYF. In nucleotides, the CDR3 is TGTGCCAGCAGTGAACTTGGAGCGGGGGGGCAAGAGACCCAGTACTTC. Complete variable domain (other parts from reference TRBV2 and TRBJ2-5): EPEVTQTPSHQVTQMGQEVILRCVPISNHLYFYWYRQILGQKVEFLVSFYNNEISEKSEIFDDQFSVERPDGSNFTLKIRSTKLEDSAMYFCASSELGAGGQETQYFGPGTRLLVL.

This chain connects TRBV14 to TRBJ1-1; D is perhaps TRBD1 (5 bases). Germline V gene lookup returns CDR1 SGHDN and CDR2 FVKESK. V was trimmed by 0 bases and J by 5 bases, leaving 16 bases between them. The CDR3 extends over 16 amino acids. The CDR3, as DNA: TGTGCCAGCAGCCAAGATCGGGGGTTGTGGTATACTGAAGCTTTCTTT. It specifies CASSQDRGLWYTEAFF. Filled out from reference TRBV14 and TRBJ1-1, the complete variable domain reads EAGVTQFPSHSVIEKGQTVTLRCDPISGHDNLYWYRRVMGKEIKFLLHFVKESKQDESGMPNNRFLAERTGGTYSTLKVQPAELEDSGVYFCASSQDRGLWYTEAFFGQGTRLTVV.

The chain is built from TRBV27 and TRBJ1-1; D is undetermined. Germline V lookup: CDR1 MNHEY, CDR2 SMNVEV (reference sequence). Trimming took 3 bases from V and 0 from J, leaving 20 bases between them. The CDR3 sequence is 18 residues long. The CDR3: CASSLSSSGPKMNTEAFF. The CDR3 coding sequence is TGTGCCAGCAGTTTGAGCTCATCCGGGCCAAAAATGAACACTGAAGCTTTCTTT.